This note documents a single T cell receptor (beta chain) sequence. No cognate antigen has been identified for it. No base quality values were provided; no much bigger clone lies one nucleotide off. These data come from a study of identical twins (dated by TCRdb to 2016 to 2017). Regarding the study in general: To test whether fetal clonotypes persist, the study used deep sequencing on TCR alpha and beta repertoires from monozygotic twins, unrelated adults of various ages, and cord blood. Replicate twin experiments were performed at different times using different library preparation protocols to rule out contamination.

Here is what the overall study found, with its caveats: Because the same donors could not be followed over many years, the conclusions relied on cross-sectional statistical analysis. Out-of-frame TCR alpha sequences shared between twins showed an excess of low generation-probability sequences compared with coincidental sharing between unrelated individuals. In beta out-of-frame sequences, excess twin sharing was weaker, because having fewer shared sequences lowered the signal-to-noise ratio. Zero-insertion analyses could be partly confounded by invariant T cells such as MAIT and iNKT, although diverse VJ usage argued against such confounding for most clonotypes. Abundant cord blood beta clonotypes had fewer insertions, young adult naive repertoires showed a similar but weaker trend, and memory repertoires showed no such trend. Recombination models systematically underestimated out-of-frame TCR alpha sharing in monozygotic twins but agreed with sharing between unrelated individuals.

The library was produced with 5' RACE. Reads for this sample came from an Illumina HiSeq 2000. Template switching introduced a universal primer binding site; the final cDNA contained a unique molecular identifier, enabling accurate counting of TCR cDNA molecules. Specific primers in the conserved constant-segment region were used to synthesize first-strand cDNA for TCR alpha and beta chains. Each cDNA library was double barcoded, with a SMART-Mk sample barcode plus Illumina barcodes, to control for contamination. TruSeq adapter sequences along with Illumina sample barcodes were introduced in two successive PCR steps. TCR alpha and beta cDNA libraries were sequenced on the Illumina HiSeq platform with custom primers. The authors processed their data as follows. Unique molecular identifiers were extracted from raw reads with MiGEC, and CDR3 positions were determined with MiXCR. Recombination models were inferred per individual with the repgenHMM and IGoR tools using an EM algorithm. The tcR package in R was used for shared clonotype analysis, with sharing normalized by the product of cloneset sizes. Out-of-frame nonproductive sequences were analyzed to study raw recombination free of thymic and clonal selection effects. TCRdb applied fastp at Q25 and MiXCR to the public reads, then kept only in-frame beta chains. Identical CDR3 protein sequences are pooled into one entry, listed with their most common genes and DNA. TCRdb's processing, not the study's, gives the V and J calls here. The sample table records nearly 900,000 distinct CDR3 sequences; over 9% of these occur just once. The ten largest make up under 2% of the sample.

For CDR1 and CDR2, the germline V gene lists SGHVS and FNYEAQ. The CDR3, from cysteine to phenylalanine, totals 16 residues. Here the CDR3 DNA is all that survives: 48 bases in frame from base 1. For this chain, trimming is 5 bases at the V end and 6 bases at the J end, and the number of junction bases without a gene match is 7. Every donor in the study was a healthy Caucasian. The twin cohort comprised three pairs of female monozygotic twins, all aged about 18 to 30 years. Peripheral blood mononuclear cells were the source from which RNA for the TCR libraries was isolated. This same sample was also taken into another study, of yellow fever vaccine responses in identical twins. The second study also describes: According to the authors, in identical twins the way T cells responded to vaccination appeared partly convergent and partly personalized. The study precisely tracked vaccine-responding T cell clones in identical twins.

This chain joins TRBV7-6 to TRBJ2-1; TRBD2 fits 13 bases in the junction. The sequenced sample was PBMCs. The TCR was taken from a woman between 18 and 29 years old in good health. The CDR3 has the sequence CASSHTSGRAGNEQFF. The sequence in DNA is TGTGCCAGCAGCCACACTAGCGGGAGGGCGGGCAATGAGCAGTTCTTC. With the portions outside the CDR3 filled from the reference TRBV7-6 and TRBJ2-1 genes, the complete variable region becomes GAGVSQSPRYKVTKRGQDVALRCDPISGHVSLYWYRQALGQGPEFLTYFNYEAQQDKSGLPNDRFSAERPEGSISTLTIQRTEQRDSAMYRCASSHTSGRAGNEQFFGPGTRLTVL.